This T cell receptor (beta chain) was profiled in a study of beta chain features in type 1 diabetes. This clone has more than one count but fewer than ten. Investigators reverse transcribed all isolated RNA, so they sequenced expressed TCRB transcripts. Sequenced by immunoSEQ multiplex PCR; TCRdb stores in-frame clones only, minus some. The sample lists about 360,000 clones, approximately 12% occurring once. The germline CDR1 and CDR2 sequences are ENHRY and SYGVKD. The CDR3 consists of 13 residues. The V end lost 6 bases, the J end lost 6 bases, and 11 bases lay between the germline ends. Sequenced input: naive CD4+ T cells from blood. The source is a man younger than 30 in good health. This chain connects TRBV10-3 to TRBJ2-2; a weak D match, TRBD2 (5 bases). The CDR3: CAIRMLAAGELFF. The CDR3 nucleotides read TGTGCCATCAGAATGCTAGCAGCCGGGGAGCTGTTTTTT.